This TCR beta chain comes out of a study of vaccination and CD4 T cells after COVID-19. Study in general: Post-vaccine specimens were obtained a median around 79 days after dose two (range 14 to 241). The stimulating agents, overlapping spike peptides, came from SARS-CoV-2, HCoV-NL63, HCoV-OC43 and HCoV-229E. Study-level findings and limits: Median SARS-CoV-2-reactive clonotypes rose from about 22 to 38, not significantly.

Cultured CD4+ T cell DNA underwent sequencing with the Oncomine TCR Beta short-read assay. A single record per CDR3 protein comes from TCRdb applying MiXCR to the PCR reads. The sample comprises tens of thousands of distinct CDR3 sequences, 70% of which are singletons, and roughly 8.7% rests with the top ten. Trimming stripped 1 base from V and 4 bases from J, with 11 bases between. The CDR3 length is 15 residues. CDR1 is SGHTA and CDR2 is FQGNSA in the germline V gene. With respect to this clonotype: No antigen is known for it.

Treatment denoted: approximately 9-day PBMC culture with coronavirus spike peptide pools or control peptides (ViraFEST assay). Expanded clonotypes were found by TCR sequencing after peptide-pool stimulation (ViraFEST). The receptor was derived from a human donor who had recovered from COVID-19. Input material: CD4+ T cells from blood, cultured in vitro. V is TRBV7-2 and J is TRBJ2-1; TRBD1 or TRBD2 may be the D gene (6 bases each). In DNA form, the CDR3 reads TGTGCCAGCAGCTTAGATAGAGGGGGGTACAATGAGCAGTTCTTC. This encodes CASSLDRGGYNEQFF.